The 17 T cell receptor beta chains below come from one sample, sequenced in a study of monozygotic twins with inflammatory bowel disease. TCRdb re-called the 5' RACE reads and shows each CDR3 protein once, DNA omitted. The repertoire table contains approximately 420,000 distinct CDR3 sequences. Material: blood. The receptors originated from a human donor with ulcerative colitis or Crohn's disease, or a healthy co-twin of an affected twin (not recorded which).

The gene calls are TRBV5-1 and TRBJ2-5; TCRdb picks TRBD2, but there is no DNA to check that call. Germline V lookup: CDR1 SGHRS, CDR2 YFSETQ. This CDR3 is built from 16 residues. The CDR3 reads CASRLAGSGGQETQYF.

The chain links TRBV5-6 to TRBJ2-3. Germline V gene data show CDR1 as SGHDT and CDR2 as YYEEEE. The CDR3 contains 14 residues. The CDR3 reads CASSLYAGTDTQYF.

The V and J genes are TRBV20-1 and TRBJ2-7; checking the TCRdb D call of TRBD2 is not possible without DNA. The CDR3 covers 15 residues. Germline CDR1 reads DFQATT; CDR2 reads SNEGSKA (reference sequence). CDR3 residues: CSATALAGSSYEQYF.

The genes are TRBV20-1 and TRBJ2-5; TCRdb gives TRBD1 as the D gene, but with no DNA this cannot be confirmed. The CDR3 spans 13 residues. The germline V gene has CDR1 DFQATT and CDR2 SNEGSKA (reference sequence). The CDR3 protein is CSRYSGGLETQYF.

This chain links TRBV5-1 with TRBJ2-1; TCRdb's D call of TRBD1 is untestable without DNA. The germline gives CDR1 SGHRS, CDR2 YFSETQ. This CDR3 comprises 16 residues. CDR3: CASSGPGTGSYNEQFF.

The chain joins TRBV27 to TRBJ2-7; TCRdb's D gene call, TRBD1, goes unchecked for lack of DNA. The CDR3 is 11 amino acids. Germline V CDR1 and CDR2: MNHEY, SMNVEV (reference sequence). The CDR3 loop is CASSPPGDLHF.

The chain uses TRBV12-3 or TRBV12-4 and TRBJ2-2; TCRdb's D call, TRBD1, is unchecked because there is no DNA. This CDR3 comprises 15 residues. The chain's CDR3 is CATTPAARATGELFF.

The chain couples TRBV7-8 to TRBJ1-1; TCRdb proposes TRBD1, but this gene call is untestable without DNA. The CDR3 is 18 amino acids. Germline CDR1 is SGHVS and CDR2 is FQNEAQ. CDR3 residues: CASSLIGRDRVLGPEALF.

The rearrangement uses TRBV12-3 or TRBV12-4 and TRBJ2-1; TCRdb reports TRBD1, a call that lacks DNA to check it against. This CDR3 has 12 residues. This CDR3 reads CASSLSRQWEFF.

The chain links TRBV10-1 to TRBJ2-1; TCRdb's D gene call, TRBD2, goes unchecked for lack of DNA. This CDR3 spans 14 amino acids. Germline CDR1 is WNHNN and CDR2 is SYGVQD (reference sequence). This chain's CDR3 is CASSIGGAWNEQFF.

The V call is TRBV6-6, the J call TRBJ2-7; TCRdb outputs TRBD2, but without DNA this stays unchecked. Germline loops: CDR1 MNHNY, CDR2 SVGAGI (reference sequence). CDR3 size: 14 residues. CDR3: CASSYSGQSNEQYF.

The chain employs TRBV20-1 and TRBJ2-3; checking the TCRdb D call of TRBD2 is not possible without DNA. The germline CDR1 and CDR2 sequences are DFQATT and SNEGSKA (reference sequence). The CDR3 has 17 residues. The CDR3 is CSGSRGAPSPSTDTQYF.

The rearrangement links TRBV12-3 or TRBV12-4 to TRBJ2-7; as DNA is missing, the TRBD1 call by TCRdb cannot be tested. The CDR3 length is 14 residues. CDR3 sequence reads: CASRLQGGNYEQYF.

V gene TRBV6-2 or TRBV6-3 combines with J gene TRBJ2-1. CDR1 is MNHEY and CDR2 is SVGEGT in the germline V gene. The CDR3 has 15 residues. The CDR3 is CASGRLGLSYNEQFF.

The CDR3 spells CASSSGHPTGELFF. The chain has TRBV5-5 and TRBJ2-2. In germline, CDR1 is SGHKS, CDR2 YYEKEE (reference sequence). There are 14 residues in the CDR3.

The chain carries TRBV25-1 and TRBJ2-2; TCRdb picks TRBD1, but there is no DNA to check that call. CDR3 length: 15 amino acids. Germline values: CDR1 MGHDK, CDR2 SYGVNS. This CDR3 reads CASSDTGVVTGELFF.

The chain employs TRBV19 and TRBJ2-6; TCRdb lists TRBD1, though no DNA is available to test this call. This CDR3 is built from 17 residues. CDR1 is LNHDA, CDR2 SQIVND, per germline (reference sequence). This chain's CDR3 is CASSKGQGRGGANVLTF.